Listed below are T cell receptor beta chains from one sample, sequenced in a study of OX40 agonist ivuxolimab in advanced cancers. The method was immunoSEQ multiplex PCR; TCRdb's version includes in-frame clones alone and lacks a portion of them. Of around 28,000 clones listed, around nine tenths are singletons. The source was CD4+ or CD8+ T cells sorted from blood, collected in a trial of the OX40 agonist ivuxolimab. The receptors here all came from an adult with an advanced solid tumor such as melanoma, head and neck, liver or kidney cancer. Both conserved end residues are part of each CDR3. A D gene is named only where the DNA matches it firmly. Expanded clones get a size class; other rows say once, few or many, or leave the size out.

>TRBJ1-1|NA|NA|TRBV6-6|10
TGTGCCAGCAGGGACTTTGAAGCTTTCTTT
CASRDFEAFF
>TRBJ2-7|NA|NA|TRBV19|14
TGTGCCAGTAGTATAGGGCAGGGAAACTTCGAGCAGTACTTC
CASSIGQGNFEQYF
>TRBJ1-5|NA|NA|TRBV5-5|14
TGTGCCAGCAGCTTGCAAGGGGCATATCAGCCCCAGCATTTT
CASSLQGAYQPQHF
>TRBJ2-1|NA|NA|TRBV4-2|17
TGTGCCAGCAGCCAAGATGCCCCCGGGACTGTGGGGAATGAGCAGTTCTTC
CASSQDAPGTVGNEQFF
>TRBJ2-7|NA|NA|TRBV5-6|13
TGTGCCAGCAGCACAGGGTTTGGCTACGAGCAGTACTTC
CASSTGFGYEQYF
>TRBJ2-1|NA|NA|TRBV29-1|14
TGCAGCGTTGAAACCCAACTGACAGGCAATGAGCAGTTCTTC
CSVETQLTGNEQFF
>TRBJ2-6|NA|NA|TRBV7-6|17
TGTGCCAGCAGCTTAGGGACGGGGGCTAGCGGGGCCAACGTCCTGACTTTC
CASSLGTGASGANVLTF
>TRBJ1-1|NA|NA|TRBV13|14
TGTGCCAGCAGCCCGGGAGCATCGAACACTGAAGCTTTCTTT
CASSPGASNTEAFF
>TRBJ1-1|NA|NA|TRBV6-5|13
TGTGCCAGCAGACCGGGGGTCAACACTGAAGCTTTCTTT
CASRPGVNTEAFF
>TRBJ1-2|NA|TRBD1|TRBV11-2|15
TGTGCCAGCAGCCCGGGACAGGGGGCATTCCATGGCTACACCTTC
CASSPGQGAFHGYTF
>TRBJ2-7|NA|NA|TRBV5-6|15
TGTGCCAGCAGCTTGGAGAAGGGTAAGGACTACGAGCAGTACTTC
CASSLEKGKDYEQYF
>TRBJ1-1|NA|NA|TRBV11-2|13
TGTGCCAGCAGCTTAAGGTTCTCCACTGAAGCTTTCTTT
CASSLRFSTEAFF
>TRBJ1-5|NA|NA|TRBV4-3|14
TGCGCCAGCAGCCAAGAAGTAGGATGGCAGCCCCAGCATTTT
CASSQEVGWQPQHF
>TRBJ1-1|few|NA|TRBV27|11
TGTGCCAGCAATCTAGGGGAAGAAGCTTTCTTT
CASNLGEEAFF
>TRBJ1-1|NA|TRBD1|TRBV7-2|14
TGTGCCAGCAGCGCGTGGACAGGGAGCACTGAAGCTTTCTTT
CASSAWTGSTEAFF
>TRBJ2-1|NA|TRBD2|TRBV28|12
TGTGCCAGCAGTAAGTGGGGGGGTGAGCAGTTCTTC
CASSKWGGEQFF